The 3 T cell receptor beta chains in this list originate from one sample, sequenced in a study of T cells in Graves' hyperthyroidism and ophthalmopathy. TCR beta CDR3 sequences were amplified from RNA transcripts. Initially, a first-round RT-PCR of the TCR CDR3 employed the HTBI primer set. MiXCR, applied by TCRdb to the multiplex PCR reads, yields one record per CDR3 protein. The sample yields about 560,000 distinct CDR3 sequences, around 17% seen once. Sequencing was carried out using blood. These receptors all stem from a woman under 30 with Graves' hyperthyroidism.

This chain uses TRBV30 with TRBJ2-2, with TRBD2 as a possible D gene (6 bases). The CDR3 loop spans 15 amino acids. Trimming took 0 bases from V and 6 from J, leaving 14 bases between them. Germline CDR1 is GTSNPN and CDR2 is SVGIG (reference sequence). CDR3 bases: TGTGCCTGGAGTGTACGTGGGCGGGGAGCCGGGGAGCTGTTTTTT. Translating it yields CAWSVRGRGAGELFF.

The V and J genes are TRBV7-9 and TRBJ2-1; TRBD2 matches at 8 bases. Germline CDR1 is SEHNR and CDR2 is FQNEAQ (reference sequence). Unmatched junction bases numbered 9, after V lost 4 bases and J lost 4 bases. The CDR3 spans 16 residues. This CDR3 is CASSSPRAGVYNEQFF. The CDR3 coding sequence is TGTGCCAGCAGCTCCCCTAGAGCGGGAGTTTACAATGAGCAGTTCTTC.

V gene TRBV19 combines with J gene TRBJ2-1; D perhaps matches TRBD2 (6 bases). The germline V and J ends were trimmed by 1 base and 1 base, with 11 bases remaining between them. Per germline, CDR1 LNHDA and CDR2 SQIVND (reference sequence). This CDR3 has 16 amino acids. The CDR3 is CASSIVFGGSYNEQFF. In DNA form, the CDR3 reads TGTGCCAGTAGTATAGTCTTCGGGGGTTCCTACAATGAGCAGTTCTTC.